The 17 T cell receptor beta chains below were found in one sample sequenced in a study of multiple sclerosis patients with progressive multifocal leukoencephalopathy. This sample's time point: time of PML onset. Data came from immunoSEQ multiplex PCR; TCRdb stores just in-frame clones and leaves some out. Among tens of thousands of clones, 75% to 90% were seen once, and the ten largest hold 9.5% to 15%. The source material was PBMCs, sampled from a patient treated with natalizumab. These receptors were taken from a woman aged 25 to 39 with progressive multifocal leukoencephalopathy.

The rearrangement joins TRBV19 to TRBJ2-2; perhaps TRBD2 as D (5 bases). Germline V gene data show CDR1 as LNHDA and CDR2 as SQIVND (reference sequence). The CDR3 loop spans 14 amino acids. Trimming left V 1 base short and J 6 bases short, with 9 bases between. The CDR3 loop reads CASSIAGNAGELFF. In DNA, the CDR3 is TGTGCCAGTAGTATAGCGGGGAATGCCGGGGAGCTGTTTTTT.

The J gene is TRBJ1-5, the V gene TRBV27; D unresolved. This CDR3 spans 14 amino acids. V was trimmed by 2 bases and J by 6 bases, leaving 11 bases between them. Per the germline V gene, CDR1 is MNHEY and CDR2 is SMNVEV (reference sequence). CDR3 sequence reads: CASSLAPATQPQHF. The CDR3 coding sequence is TGTGCCAGCAGTTTAGCCCCGGCTACTCAGCCCCAGCATTTT.

This chain links TRBV28 with TRBJ1-2; 10 nucleotides align to TRBD1. V lost 5 bases, J lost 5 bases, and 8 bases stayed unmatched. The CDR3 covers 15 residues. CDR1 and CDR2 (germline): MDHEN, SYDVKM. The DNA of the CDR3 is TGTGCCAGCAGTAAATCCGGGACAGGGGTTTATGGCTACACCTTC. This translates into CASSKSGTGVYGYTF.

The gene calls are TRBV27 and TRBJ1-5, with D possibly being TRBD1 (6 bases). V lost 5 bases and J lost 7, with 15 bases in between. Germline V CDR1 and CDR2: MNHEY, SMNVEV (reference sequence). The CDR3 is made up of 14 amino acids. CDR3 region: CASSRSGVGQPQHF. CDR3 bases: TGTGCCAGCAGTCGCTCAGGGGTTGGGCAGCCCCAGCATTTT.

The chain uses TRBV18 and TRBJ2-7, with TRBD1 matching 8 bases. The V gene's germline CDR1 is KGHSH and CDR2 LQKENI. Losses at the gene ends were 4 bases for V and 4 bases for J; bases not matched to a gene: 3. The CDR3 extends over 13 amino acids. The DNA of the CDR3 is TGTGCCAGCTCACTGGACAGGGAATACGAGCAGTACTTC. Protein product: CASSLDREYEQYF. The variable domain in full, completed from reference TRBV18 and TRBJ2-7, reads NAGVMQNPRHLVRRRGQEARLRCSPMKGHSHVYWYRQLPEEGLKFMVYLQKENIIDESGMPKERFSAEFPKEGPSILRIQQVVRGDSAAYFCASSLDREYEQYFGPGTRLTVT.

The chain uses TRBV4-1 and TRBJ1-5; a possible D gene is TRBD1 (5 bases). V dropped 3 bases and J dropped 7 bases, with 10 bases sitting between them. Germline loops: CDR1 MGHRA, CDR2 YSYEKL. The CDR3 length is 13 residues. CDR3 amino acids: CASSQPGGQPQHF. CDR3 nucleotides: TGCGCCAGCAGCCAGCCCGGGGGGCAGCCCCAGCATTTT.

The chain uses TRBV5-1 and TRBJ2-5; D is uncertain. The CDR3 spans 15 residues. Trimming cost V 1 base and J 1 base, with 11 bases left between them. Germline V gives CDR1 SGHRS, CDR2 YFSETQ. CDR3 in amino acids: CASSLYRGVQETQYF. The DNA of the CDR3 is TGCGCCAGCAGCTTGTACCGCGGAGTCCAAGAGACCCAGTACTTC.

The chain carries TRBV19 and TRBJ2-3; TRBD2 agrees at 7 bases. This CDR3 has 14 amino acids. CDR1 LNHDA and CDR2 SQIVND come from the germline V gene (reference sequence). The trim removed 3 bases at V and 2 bases at J, leaving 2 bases unmatched. The CDR3 DNA reads TGTGCCAGTAGTATGGGGACTAACACAGATACGCAGTATTTT. The encoded protein is CASSMGTNTDTQYF.

This chain connects TRBV5-6 to TRBJ2-1; 10 bases fit TRBD1. Trimming at V came to 3 bases and at J to 0 bases, leaving 12 bases not matched to a gene. Germline assignment: CDR1 SGHDT and CDR2 YYEEEE. The CDR3 runs to 19 residues. The CDR3 region is CASSSGDRGYDSSYNEQFF. CDR3 nucleotides: TGTGCCAGCAGCTCGGGGGACAGGGGCTATGATAGCTCCTACAATGAGCAGTTCTTC.

This clone appeared once. J is TRBJ2-2 and V is TRBV28; D gene uncertain. Trimming stripped 10 bases from V and 4 bases from J, with 4 bases between. The CDR3 totals 10 residues. Germline V gives CDR1 MDHEN, CDR2 SYDVKM. CDR3 in DNA: TGTGCCACCTCCACCGGGGAGCTGTTTTTT. The encoded protein is CATSTGELFF. The entire variable domain, with the rest obtained from reference TRBV28 and TRBJ2-2, is as follows: DVKVTQSSRYLVKRTGEKVFLECVQDMDHENMFWYRQDPGLGLRLIYFSYDVKMKEKGDIPEGYSVSREKKERFSLILESASTNQTSMYLCATSTGELFFGEGSRLTVL.

The chain has TRBV18 and TRBJ2-7; unclear D gene. The CDR3 runs 13 residues. CDR1 and CDR2 from the germline V gene are KGHSH and LQKENI. Trimming removed 1 base from V and 7 bases from J, with 11 bases in between. Written as DNA, the CDR3 is TGTGCCAGCTCACCACGGTCGGGCTGGGAGCAGTACTTC. It encodes CASSPRSGWEQYF.

V usage is TRBV5-1 and J usage is TRBJ1-4, with D possibly matching TRBD1 (5 bases). Germline V gives CDR1 SGHRS, CDR2 YFSETQ. This CDR3 region has 16 residues. V lost 0 bases to trimming and J lost 0 bases, with 9 bases between them. The CDR3 bases are TGCGCCAGCAGCTTGGTCGCGGGACCAACTAATGAAAAACTGTTTTTT. Translation: CASSLVAGPTNEKLFF.

The chain uses TRBV7-3 and TRBJ2-2; D is unresolved. The V gene lost 3 bases and the J gene lost 6 bases, with 11 bases spanning the gap. The length of the CDR3 is 14 residues. Per the germline V gene, CDR1 is SGHTA and CDR2 is FQGTGA. CDR3 DNA: TGTGCCAGCAGCTTCTCGGCTACGGCCGGGGAGCTGTTTTTT. This encodes CASSFSATAGELFF.

This chain uses TRBV7-9 with TRBJ2-1, with D perhaps matching TRBD2 (5 bases). The CDR3 loop spans 12 amino acids. Germline V gene sequence: CDR1 SEHNR, CDR2 FQNEAQ (reference sequence). V lost 7 bases and J 8 bases, leaving 12 bases between the germline ends. CDR3 DNA sequence: TGTGCCAGCACCCTCCTCGGGGATGAGCAGTTCTTC. This sequence encodes CASTLLGDEQFF.

This clone was observed a single time. CDR3 nucleotides: TGTGCCAGCAGCCTAGGGTACGAGCAGTACTTC. The encoded protein is CASSLGYEQYF. This chain connects TRBV5-4 to TRBJ2-7; no definite D call. There are 11 residues in the CDR3. CDR1 is SGHNT and CDR2 is YYREEE in the germline V gene (reference sequence). The ends were cut back, 4 bases at V and 4 bases at J, with 6 bases in the middle.

The chain carries TRBV19 and TRBJ2-7; 7 bases match TRBD1. V shed 7 bases and J 2 bases; nucleotides not matched to a gene: 2. Germline V CDR1 and CDR2: LNHDA, SQIVND (reference sequence). The CDR3 loop spans 12 amino acids. The CDR3 bases are TGTGCCAGTACGGGACAGACCTACGAGCAGTACTTC. Protein product: CASTGQTYEQYF.

The chain recombines TRBV11-3 with TRBJ1-1; D perhaps matches TRBD1 (6 bases). CDR1 and CDR2 (germline): SGHNT, YENEEA. CDR3 length equals 13 residues. V lost 5 bases and J 2 bases, leaving 9 bases between the germline ends. The CDR3 sequence is CASSRGGNTEAFF. CDR3 DNA: TGTGCCAGCAGCCGTGGGGGCAACACTGAAGCTTTCTTT.